The entry below gives a single TCR beta chain sequence along with its context. Its antigen is still unknown. Other DNA sequences from this sample encode an identical CDR3 as well. CDR1 is LNHDA, CDR2 SQIVND, per germline (reference sequence). J was trimmed by 5 bases and V by 4 bases; bases with no gene match: 4. The CDR3 contains 14 residues. The data are from a study of shared clonotypes between healthy human individuals. Study results and limitations: Of the naive CD4 clonotypes, about 5.4% were shared across a handful of donors. Naive subsets, compared against memory subsets, generally had larger estimated richness values. Clonotypes which were not shared had lower generation probabilities than clonotypes that all four donors shared.

It was around 190 ng DNA, about 30,000 T cell genomes, that sorted-subset replicate PCRs used. Clones were sequenced by immunoSEQ multiplex PCR, and TCRdb holds only the in-frame ones, with some missing. The sample carries 2 million to 3 million clones, approximately 93% recorded once. Sequences were obtained from naive CD4+ T cells from PBMCs. Subset noted: CD45RA+ positively selected. The source of this sequence is a young man in good health. Some clones in this sample may be carry-over from other donors' samples. The chain links TRBV19 to TRBJ1-1; 10 nucleotides agree with TRBD1. This chain's CDR3 is CASSRQGAGTEAFF. Written as DNA, the CDR3 is TGTGCCAGTAGTAGACAGGGGGCCGGGACTGAAGCTTTCTTT.